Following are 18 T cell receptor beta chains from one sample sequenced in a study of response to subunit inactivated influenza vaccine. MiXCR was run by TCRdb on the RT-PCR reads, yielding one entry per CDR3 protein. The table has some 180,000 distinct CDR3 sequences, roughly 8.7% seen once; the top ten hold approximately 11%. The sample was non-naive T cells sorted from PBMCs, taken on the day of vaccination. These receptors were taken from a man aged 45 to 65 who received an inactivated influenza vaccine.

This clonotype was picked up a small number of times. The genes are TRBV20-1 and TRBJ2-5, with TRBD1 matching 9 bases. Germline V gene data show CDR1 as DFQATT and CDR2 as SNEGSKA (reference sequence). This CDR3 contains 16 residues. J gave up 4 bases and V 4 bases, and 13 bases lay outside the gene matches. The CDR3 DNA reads TGCAGTGCTAATCAAGGACAGGGGATTGATTTAGAGACCCAGTACTTC. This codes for CSANQGQGIDLETQYF.

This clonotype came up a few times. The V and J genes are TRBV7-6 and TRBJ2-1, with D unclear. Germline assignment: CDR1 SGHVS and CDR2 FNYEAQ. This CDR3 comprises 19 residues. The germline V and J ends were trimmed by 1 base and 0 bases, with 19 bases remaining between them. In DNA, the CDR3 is TGTGCCAGCAGCTTAGAGGCCTACACTCCACCCACCTCCTACAATGAGCAGTTCTTC. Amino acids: CASSLEAYTPPTSYNEQFF.

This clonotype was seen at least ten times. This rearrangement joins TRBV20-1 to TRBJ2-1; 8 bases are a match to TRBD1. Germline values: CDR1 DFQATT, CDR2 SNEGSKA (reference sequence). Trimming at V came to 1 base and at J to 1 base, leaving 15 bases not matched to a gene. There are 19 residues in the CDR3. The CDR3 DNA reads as TGCAGTGCTAGAGTCCGGGCTAGCTCGCGGACAGGGTCCTACAATGAGCAGTTCTTC. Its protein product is CSARVRASSRTGSYNEQFF.

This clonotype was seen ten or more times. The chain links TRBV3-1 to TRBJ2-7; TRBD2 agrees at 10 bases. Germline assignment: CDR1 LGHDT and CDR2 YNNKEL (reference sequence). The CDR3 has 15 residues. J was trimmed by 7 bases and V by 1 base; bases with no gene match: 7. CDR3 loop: CASSQVLAGVKEQYF. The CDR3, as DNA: TGTGCCAGCAGCCAAGTGCTAGCGGGAGTAAAGGAGCAGTACTTC.

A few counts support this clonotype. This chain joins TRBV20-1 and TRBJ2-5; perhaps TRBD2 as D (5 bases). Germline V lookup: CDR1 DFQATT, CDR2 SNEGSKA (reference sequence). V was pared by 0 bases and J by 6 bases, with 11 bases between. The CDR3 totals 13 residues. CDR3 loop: CSAREDWWKTQYF. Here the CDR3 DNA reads TGCAGTGCTAGAGAGGACTGGTGGAAGACCCAGTACTTC.

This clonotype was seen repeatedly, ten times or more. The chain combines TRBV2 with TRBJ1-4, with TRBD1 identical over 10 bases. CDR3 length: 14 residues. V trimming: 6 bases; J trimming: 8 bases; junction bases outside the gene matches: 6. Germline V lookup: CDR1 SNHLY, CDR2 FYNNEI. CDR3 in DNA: TGTGCCAGCAGGGGGACAGGGGTCTTCGAAAAACTGTTTTTT. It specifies CASRGTGVFEKLFF.

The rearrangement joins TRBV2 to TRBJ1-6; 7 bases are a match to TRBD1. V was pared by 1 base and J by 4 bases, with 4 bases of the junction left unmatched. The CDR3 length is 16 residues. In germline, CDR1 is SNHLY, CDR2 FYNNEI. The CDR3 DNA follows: TGTGCCAGCAGTGAAGTAGGGGACAGTTATAATTCACCCCTCCACTTT. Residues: CASSEVGDSYNSPLHF.

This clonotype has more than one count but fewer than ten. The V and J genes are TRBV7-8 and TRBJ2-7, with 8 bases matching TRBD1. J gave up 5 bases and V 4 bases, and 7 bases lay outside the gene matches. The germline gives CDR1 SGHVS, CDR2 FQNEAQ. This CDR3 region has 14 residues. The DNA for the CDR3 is TGTGCCAGCAGCTACCCGGACAGGGCCCACGAGCAGTACTTC. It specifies CASSYPDRAHEQYF.

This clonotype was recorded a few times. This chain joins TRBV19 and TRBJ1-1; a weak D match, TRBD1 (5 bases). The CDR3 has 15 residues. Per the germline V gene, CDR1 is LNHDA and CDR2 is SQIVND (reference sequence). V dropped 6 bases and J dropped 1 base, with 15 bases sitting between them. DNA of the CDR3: TGTGCCAGTAGCTGGGGGACGAACTCGAACACTGAAGCTTTCTTT. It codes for CASSWGTNSNTEAFF.

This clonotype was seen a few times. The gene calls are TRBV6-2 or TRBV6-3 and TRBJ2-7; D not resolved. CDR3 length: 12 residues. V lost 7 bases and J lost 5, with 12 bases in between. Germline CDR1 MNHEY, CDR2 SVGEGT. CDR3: CASTAPENEQYF. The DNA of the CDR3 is TGTGCCAGCACTGCCCCTGAGAACGAGCAGTACTTC.

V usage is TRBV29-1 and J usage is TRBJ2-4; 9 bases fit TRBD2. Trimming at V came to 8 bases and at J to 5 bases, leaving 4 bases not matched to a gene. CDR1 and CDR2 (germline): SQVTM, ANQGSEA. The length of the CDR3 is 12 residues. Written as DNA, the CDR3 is TGCAGCTTGACTAGCGGTGAAAACATTCAGTACTTC. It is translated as CSLTSGENIQYF.

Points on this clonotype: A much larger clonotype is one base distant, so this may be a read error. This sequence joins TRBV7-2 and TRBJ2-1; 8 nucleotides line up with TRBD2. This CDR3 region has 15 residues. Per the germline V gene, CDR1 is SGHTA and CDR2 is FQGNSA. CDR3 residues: CASSLVAGGPNGQFF. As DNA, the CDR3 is TGTGCCAGCAGCTTAGTGGCGGGGGGCCCCAATGGGCAGTTCTTC. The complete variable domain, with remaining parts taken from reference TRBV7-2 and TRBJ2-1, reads GAGVSQSPSNKVTEKGKDVELRCDPISGHTALYWYRQSLGQGLEFLIYFQGNSAPDKSGLPSDRFSAERTGGSVSTLTIQRTQQEDSAVYLCASSLVAGGPNGQFFGPGTRLTVL.

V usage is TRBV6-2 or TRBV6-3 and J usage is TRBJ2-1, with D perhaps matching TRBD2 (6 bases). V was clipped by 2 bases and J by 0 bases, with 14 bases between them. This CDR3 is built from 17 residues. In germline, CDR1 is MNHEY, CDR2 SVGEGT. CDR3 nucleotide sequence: TGTGCCAGCAGTTACCAAATAGCGGTCAGCTCCTACAATGAGCAGTTCTTC. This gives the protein CASSYQIAVSSYNEQFF.

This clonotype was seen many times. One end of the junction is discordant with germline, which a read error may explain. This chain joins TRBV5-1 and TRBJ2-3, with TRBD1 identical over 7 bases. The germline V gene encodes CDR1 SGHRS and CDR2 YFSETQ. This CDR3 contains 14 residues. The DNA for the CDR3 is TGTGCCAGCAGCTCAGGACAGGGCACAGATACGCAGTATTTT. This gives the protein CASSSGQGTDTQYF.

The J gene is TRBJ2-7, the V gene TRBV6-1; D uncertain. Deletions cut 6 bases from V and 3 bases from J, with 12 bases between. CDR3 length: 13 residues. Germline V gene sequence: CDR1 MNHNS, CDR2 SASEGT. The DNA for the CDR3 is TGTGCCAGCAGCAATGGGCCGGTCTACGAGCAGTACTTC. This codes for CASSNGPVYEQYF.

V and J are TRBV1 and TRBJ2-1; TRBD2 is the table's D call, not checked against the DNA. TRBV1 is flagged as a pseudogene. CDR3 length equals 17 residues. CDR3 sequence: CTSSQVDCLSSYNEQFF. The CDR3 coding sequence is TGCACCAGCAGCCAAGTGGACTGCCTGAGCTCCTACAATGAGCAGTTCTTC.

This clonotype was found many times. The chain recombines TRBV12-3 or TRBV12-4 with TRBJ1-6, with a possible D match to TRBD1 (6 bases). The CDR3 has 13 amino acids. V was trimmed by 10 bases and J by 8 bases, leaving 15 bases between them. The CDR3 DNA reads TGTGCCACCTCGGAGAGGGGGGATTCACCCCTCCACTTT. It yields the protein CATSERGDSPLHF.

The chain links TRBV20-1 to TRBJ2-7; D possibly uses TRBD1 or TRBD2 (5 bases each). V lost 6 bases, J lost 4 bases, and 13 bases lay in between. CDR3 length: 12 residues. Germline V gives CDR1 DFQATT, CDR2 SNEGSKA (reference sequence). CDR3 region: CSATRDLYEQYF. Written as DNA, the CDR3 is TGCAGTGCCACCCGGGACCTTTACGAGCAGTACTTC.